Included here is one T cell receptor beta chain sequence, with context. The V end lost 7 bases, the J end lost 1 base, and 14 bases lay between the germline ends. The germline gives CDR1 SGHNT, CDR2 YYREEE (reference sequence). This CDR3 comprises 14 residues. TCRdb's copy holds only in-frame clones and misses some; the assay was immunoSEQ multiplex PCR. The sample lists tens of thousands of clones; about three quarters were seen once. The data were taken from a study of blood T cell repertoires in COVID-19. The sequence derives from a human donor in a cohort sampled during active COVID-19. The gene calls are TRBV5-4 and TRBJ1-2, with unresolved D. The material sequenced was peripheral blood. This chain's CDR3 is CASPGLYYNYGYTF. The CDR3 bases are TGTGCCAGCCCCGGTTTGTACTATAACTATGGCTACACCTTC. The variable domain in full, completed from reference TRBV5-4 and TRBJ1-2, reads ETGVTQSPTHLIKTRGQQVTLRCSSQSGHNTVSWYQQALGQGPQFIFQYYREEENGRGNFPPRFSGLQFPNYSSELNVNALELDDSALYLCASPGLYYNYGYTFGSGTRLTVV.